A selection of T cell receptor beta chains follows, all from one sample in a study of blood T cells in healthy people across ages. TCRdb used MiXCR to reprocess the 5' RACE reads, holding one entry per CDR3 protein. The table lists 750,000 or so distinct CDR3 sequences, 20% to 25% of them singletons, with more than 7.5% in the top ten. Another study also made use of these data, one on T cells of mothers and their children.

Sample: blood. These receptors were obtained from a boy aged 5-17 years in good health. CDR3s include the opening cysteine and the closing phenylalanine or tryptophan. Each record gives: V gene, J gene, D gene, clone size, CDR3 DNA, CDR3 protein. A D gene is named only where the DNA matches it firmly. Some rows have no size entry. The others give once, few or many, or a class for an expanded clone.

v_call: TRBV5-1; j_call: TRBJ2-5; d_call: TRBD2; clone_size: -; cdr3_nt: TGCGCCAGCAGCTTGGGGACTAGCAAAGCCGGCAGAGAGACCCAGTACTTC; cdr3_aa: CASSLGTSKAGRETQYF
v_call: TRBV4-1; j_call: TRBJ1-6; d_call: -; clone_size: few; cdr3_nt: TGCGCCAGCAGCCAAGGTTCGATACCCCTCCACTTT; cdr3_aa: CASSQGSIPLHF
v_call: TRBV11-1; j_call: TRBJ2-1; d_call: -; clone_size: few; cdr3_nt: TGTGCCAGCAGCTTAGCTACAGGGAGAATCGACAATGAGCAGTTCTTC; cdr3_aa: CASSLATGRIDNEQFF
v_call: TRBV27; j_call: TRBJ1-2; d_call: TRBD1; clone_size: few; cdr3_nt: TGTGCCAGCAGTTTTGCAGGGGGCAACTATGGCTACACCTTC; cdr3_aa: CASSFAGGNYGYTF
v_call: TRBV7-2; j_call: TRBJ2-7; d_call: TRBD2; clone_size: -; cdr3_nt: TGTGCCAGCAGCTTATATGTGGGTAGCGGGTTTAGGACCTACGAGCAGTACTTC; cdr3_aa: CASSLYVGSGFRTYEQYF
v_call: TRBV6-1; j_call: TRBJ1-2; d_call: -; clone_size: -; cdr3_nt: TGTGCCAGCCTTGTAACAGGAAATTATGGCTACACCTTC; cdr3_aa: CASLVTGNYGYTF
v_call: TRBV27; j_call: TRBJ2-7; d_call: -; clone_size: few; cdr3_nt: TGTGCCAGCAGCCTACGCGGTAACTCCTACGAGCAGTACTTC; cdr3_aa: CASSLRGNSYEQYF
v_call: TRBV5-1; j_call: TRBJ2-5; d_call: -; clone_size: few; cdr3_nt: TGCGCCAGCAGCCCCGGCGTCAACCGACAAGAGACCCAGTACTTC; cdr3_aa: CASSPGVNRQETQYF
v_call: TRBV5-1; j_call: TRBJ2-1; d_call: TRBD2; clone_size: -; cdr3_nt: TGCGCCAGCAGCTCCGGGGGGGGTTCCTACAATGAGCAGTTCTTC; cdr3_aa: CASSSGGGSYNEQFF
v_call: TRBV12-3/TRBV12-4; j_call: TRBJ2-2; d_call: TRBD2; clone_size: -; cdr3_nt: TGTGCCAGCAGTCTTGGGCGGGGGGCCTTCAACACCGGGGAGCTGTTTTTT; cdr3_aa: CASSLGRGAFNTGELFF
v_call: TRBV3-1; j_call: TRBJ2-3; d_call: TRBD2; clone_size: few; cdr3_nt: TGTGCCAGCAGCCACGGAGACCTAGCGGGAGTGGTAGATACGCAGTATTTT; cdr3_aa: CASSHGDLAGVVDTQYF
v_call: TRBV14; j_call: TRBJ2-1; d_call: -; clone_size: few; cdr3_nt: TGTGCCAGCAGCCAGACTCCGGAAAATGAGCAGTTCTTC; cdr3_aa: CASSQTPENEQFF
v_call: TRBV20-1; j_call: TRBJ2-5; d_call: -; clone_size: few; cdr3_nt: TGCAGTGCTAGAGGTTTGAGTGGAGGGGCTTTAGTTGAGACCCAGTACTTC; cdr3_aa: CSARGLSGGALVETQYF
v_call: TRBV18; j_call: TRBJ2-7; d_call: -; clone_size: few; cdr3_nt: TGTGCCAGCTCCCAGAGCGGACGGAGCGAGTACGAGCAGTACTTC; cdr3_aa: CASSQSGRSEYEQYF
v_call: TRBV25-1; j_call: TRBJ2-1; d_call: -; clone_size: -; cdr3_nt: TGTGCCAGCAGTGGAAGTGACGGGGAGGCCTACAATGAGCAGTTCTTC; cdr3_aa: CASSGSDGEAYNEQFF
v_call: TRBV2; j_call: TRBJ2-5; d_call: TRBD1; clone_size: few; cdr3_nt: TGTGCCAGCACGGCGGACAGGGTTATTCCGGAGACCCAGTACTTC; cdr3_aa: CASTADRVIPETQYF
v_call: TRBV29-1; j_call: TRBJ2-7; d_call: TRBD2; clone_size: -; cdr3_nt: TGCAGCGTTGAGGCGGCTAGCGGGAGTAATAGGTACGAGCAGTACTTC; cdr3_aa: CSVEAASGSNRYEQYF
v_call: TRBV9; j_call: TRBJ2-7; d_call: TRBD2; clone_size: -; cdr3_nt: TGTGCCAGCAGCGTGAGCGGGAGTCAGTACGAGCAGTACTTC; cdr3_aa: CASSVSGSQYEQYF
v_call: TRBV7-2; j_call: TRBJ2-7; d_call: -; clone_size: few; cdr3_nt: TGTGCCAGCAGCATCCGGGCCCCTCCCTACGAGCAGTACTTC; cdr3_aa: CASSIRAPPYEQYF
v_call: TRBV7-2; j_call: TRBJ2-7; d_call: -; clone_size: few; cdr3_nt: TGTGCCAGCAGCTTAGTCCCCAGCTACGAGCAGTACTTC; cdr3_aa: CASSLVPSYEQYF
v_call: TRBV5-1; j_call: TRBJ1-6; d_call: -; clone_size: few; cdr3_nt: TGCGCCAGCAGTTGGGACGGAGATTCACCCCTCCACTTT; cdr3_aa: CASSWDGDSPLHF
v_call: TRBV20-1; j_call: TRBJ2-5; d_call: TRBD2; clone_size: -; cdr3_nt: TGCAGTGTAAAGCGGGGCCACCGGGGGGAGACCCAGTACTTC; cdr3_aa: CSVKRGHRGETQYF
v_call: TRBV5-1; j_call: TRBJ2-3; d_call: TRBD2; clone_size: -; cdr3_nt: TGCGCCAGCAGCTTGTTGGGGGAGGGAGGGCCAAGGCAGTATTTT; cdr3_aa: CASSLLGEGGPRQYF